These 6 T cell receptor beta chains were all obtained from the same sample, sequenced in a study of blood T cell repertoires in COVID-19. Here immunoSEQ multiplex PCR was the method, and the copy in TCRdb shows in-frame clones only, minus some. The data hold around 300,000 clones, with 85% observed a single time. The source material was peripheral blood. Source of these receptors: a human donor in a cohort sampled during active COVID-19.

With respect to this clone: At one end, the junction sequence differs from germline, possibly due to a read error. The chain links TRBV11-2 to TRBJ2-5; D not certain. The CDR3 spans 14 residues. CDR1 SGHAT and CDR2 FQNNGV come from the germline V gene. The CDR3 DNA follows: TGTGCCAGCAGCTTAGAGTCACAGTCTCGCGCCCACTACTTC. Translating it yields CASSLESQSRAHYF.

The chain carries TRBV6-5 and TRBJ2-2; D is undetermined. The germline V and J ends were trimmed by 6 bases and 0 bases, with 8 bases remaining between them. Per the germline V gene, CDR1 is MNHEY and CDR2 is SVGAGI. The CDR3 loop spans 14 amino acids. The CDR3 sequence: CASRELSNTGELFF. CDR3 in DNA: TGTGCCAGCAGAGAGCTATCGAACACCGGGGAGCTGTTTTTT.

The rearrangement uses TRBV27 and TRBJ1-1; possible D gene TRBD1, 5 bases. The CDR3 sequence is 13 residues long. Trimming took 3 bases from V and 4 from J, leaving 9 bases between them. Germline values: CDR1 MNHEY, CDR2 SMNVEV (reference sequence). The CDR3, as DNA: TGTGCCAGCAGTTTTCCAGGGTTCACTGAAGCTTTCTTT. It codes for CASSFPGFTEAFF.

The chain uses TRBV18 and TRBJ2-1; 11 positions match TRBD1. The J segment lost 8 bases and the V segment lost 3 bases, leaving 3 bases of the junction unmatched. The length of the CDR3 is 14 residues. CDR1 KGHSH and CDR2 LQKENI come from the germline V gene. CDR3 residues: CASSPRTGGHEQFF. The CDR3 DNA sequence: TGTGCCAGCTCACCCAGGACAGGGGGCCATGAGCAGTTCTTC.

This clone was recorded many times. The chain recombines TRBV5-4 with TRBJ1-3; D gene uncertain. The V end was cut by 9 bases, the J end by 4 bases, with 11 bases between. Looked up from germline, CDR1 is SGHNT and CDR2 is YYREEE (reference sequence). This CDR3 spans 12 amino acids. The CDR3 sequence: CATGYPGNTIYF. DNA of the CDR3: TGTGCCACCGGTTACCCGGGAAACACCATATATTTT. Drawing the rest from reference TRBV5-4 and TRBJ1-3, the complete variable domain is ETGVTQSPTHLIKTRGQQVTLRCSSQSGHNTVSWYQQALGQGPQFIFQYYREEENGRGNFPPRFSGLQFPNYSSELNVNALELDDSALYLCATGYPGNTIYFGEGSWLTVV.

This chain links TRBV7-2 with TRBJ1-2; D gene ambiguous. Germline CDR1 reads SGHTA; CDR2 reads FQGNSA. V was cut by 5 bases and J by 6 bases, with 16 bases left in between. The CDR3 loop spans 14 amino acids. The CDR3 sequence is CASSPTSSTHGYTF. CDR3 sequence (DNA): TGTGCCAGCAGCCCCACCAGTTCGACACATGGCTACACCTTC.